The rows below give T cell receptor beta chains drawn from one sample of a study of cytomegalovirus exposure and HLA in healthy donors. Using immunoSEQ multiplex PCR, the repertoire was profiled, and TCRdb retains in-frame clones only, with some absent. The sample holds about 160,000 clones, more than 65% seen once. Material: PBMCs. Every receptor here comes from a man in his fifties or sixties in good health and CMV-seropositive. Each CDR3 is given with its conserved first and last residue. D genes are given only for firm matches. Size tells how often a clone was seen (once, few, many) or the class of an expanded clone, and some rows leave it out.

>TRBJ1-5|TRBD1|-|TRBV5-5
CASSFGQVGNQPQHF
TGTGCCAGCAGCTTTGGACAGGTTGGCAATCAGCCCCAGCATTTT
>TRBJ1-5|-|-|TRBV7-8
CASSTGQFNQPQHF
TGTGCCAGCAGCACCGGACAGTTCAATCAGCCCCAGCATTTT
>TRBJ1-6|TRBD1|few|TRBV30
CAWTLGTGSNSPLHF
TGTGCCTGGACTTTGGGGACAGGGAGTAATTCACCCCTCCACTTT
>TRBJ2-3|TRBD2|-|TRBV29-1
CSVVLAGGPTDTQYF
TGCAGCGTTGTGTTAGCGGGAGGCCCCACAGATACGCAGTATTTT
>TRBJ1-1|-|-|TRBV27
CASSLARTGANTEAFF
TGTGCCAGCAGTTTAGCCCGAACAGGAGCGAACACTGAAGCTTTCTTT
>TRBJ2-3|-|-|TRBV7-2
CASSLVDYTDTQYF
TGTGCCAGCAGCTTAGTAGACTACACAGATACGCAGTATTTT
>TRBJ2-1|TRBD2|-|TRBV28
CASGTSGAYYNEQFF
TGTGCCAGCGGGACTAGCGGGGCATATTACAATGAGCAGTTCTTC
>TRBJ2-1|TRBD2|-|TRBV5-1
CASSFTGTSGGYEQFF
TGCGCCAGCAGCTTTACCGGGACTAGCGGGGGGTATGAGCAGTTCTTC
>TRBJ1-4|-|-|TRBV29-1
CSVWGLGEKLFF
TGCAGCGTTTGGGGGCTCGGAGAAAAACTGTTTTTT
>TRBJ1-1|-|-|TRBV27
CASSPAGTEAFF
TGTGCCAGCAGTCCGGCGGGCACTGAAGCTTTCTTT
>TRBJ2-5|TRBD1|-|TRBV7-8
CASSLYSQGAETQYF
TGTGCCAGCAGCTTATACTCCCAGGGGGCCGAGACCCAGTACTTC
>TRBJ2-3|-|-|TRBV5-1
CASSLEGGVSTDTQYF
TGCGCCAGCAGCTTGGAGGGCGGGGTAAGCACAGATACGCAGTATTTT
>TRBJ1-2|-|-|TRBV28
CASREPGGYTF
TGTGCCAGCAGGGAGCCGGGTGGCTACACCTTC
>TRBJ1-5|TRBD1|once|TRBV18
CASSGDRANQPQHF
TGTGCCAGCTCAGGGGACAGGGCTAATCAGCCCCAGCATTTT
>TRBJ1-2|-|-|TRBV5-5
CASSLVGRNDYGYTF
TGTGCCAGCAGCTTAGTGGGGCGGAACGATTATGGCTACACCTTC
>TRBJ2-5|-|-|TRBV7-6
CASSLALGETQYF
TGTGCCAGCAGCTTAGCGCTAGGAGAGACCCAGTACTTC
>TRBJ1-1|TRBD1|-|TRBV7-9
CASSSQGAPRNTEASF
TGTGCCAGCAGCTCCCAGGGGGCCCCCAGGAACACTGAAGCTTCCTTT
>TRBJ2-2|TRBD1|-|TRBV13
CASSKGQGSTGELFF
TGTGCCAGCAGCAAAGGACAGGGGAGCACCGGGGAGCTGTTTTTT
>TRBJ2-5|TRBD2|-|TRBV5-6
CASSLAGPKETQYF
TGTGCCAGCAGCTTAGCGGGGCCCAAAGAGACCCAGTACTTC
>TRBJ2-7|TRBD1|-|TRBV30
CAWMDRRLPYEQYF
TGTGCCTGGATGGACAGGAGACTCCCCTACGAGCAGTACTTC
>TRBJ1-2|TRBD1|-|TRBV4-3
CASSQEETGWYGYTF
TGCGCCAGCAGCCAAGAGGAGACAGGGTGGTATGGCTACACCTTC
>TRBJ1-1|-|-|TRBV7-8
CASSPAGVGAEAFF
TGTGCCAGCAGCCCAGCGGGGGTAGGCGCTGAAGCTTTCTTT
>TRBJ2-4|TRBD2|-|TRBV6-5
CASRGAGLAYIQYF
TGTGCCAGCAGGGGGGCGGGACTAGCATACATTCAGTACTTC
>TRBJ1-2|-|-|TRBV30
CAWSVGAGAYGYTF
TGTGCCTGGAGTGTGGGGGCCGGAGCTTATGGCTACACCTTC
>TRBJ2-7|TRBD2|-|TRBV30
CAWSVRLADRYF
TGTGCCTGGAGTGTAAGACTAGCGGATCGGTACTTC
>TRBJ2-5|-|-|TRBV6-5
CASSYSRGGGQETQYF
TGTGCCAGCAGTTACTCGAGGGGAGGGGGGCAAGAGACCCAGTACTTC